Listed here are 27 T cell receptor beta chains from one sample, sequenced in a study of spatial heterogeneity in lung cancer. TCRdb itself ran the 5' RACE reads through MiXCR, one entry per CDR3 protein. Among around 4,000 distinct CDR3 sequences, around 32% were seen once, and the ten largest hold roughly 40%. The time point: sample taken at primary tumor resection. Without sorting, whole RNA was sequenced from tumor, nontumor lung or frozen PBMC. Sequences were derived from PBMCs, sampled at surgery. Source of these receptors: a male donor with early-stage non-small cell lung cancer.

In its sample, this clonotype was seen a few times. Since the library was made to target alpha chains, this beta chain is a stray read and its abundance is not meaningful. The chain recombines TRBV5-4 with TRBJ2-3; TRBD2 matches 16 bases. This CDR3 is 17 amino acids long. Germline CDR1 SGHNT, CDR2 YYREEE (reference sequence). Losses at the gene ends were 3 bases for V and 2 bases for J; bases not matched to a gene: 3. CDR3 in DNA: TGTGCCAGCAGCTCCGGGACTAGCGGGAGGGCCACAGATACGCAGTATTTT. Its protein product is CASSSGTSGRATDTQYF.

About this clonotype: For a library built for alpha chains, this beta chain is a stray read; little rests on its size. The J gene is TRBJ2-1, the V gene TRBV28, with no clear D. Trimming took off 7 bases at V and 4 bases at J, with 11 bases between the two ends. The CDR3 consists of 13 residues. Per the germline V gene, CDR1 is MDHEN and CDR2 is SYDVKM. The CDR3 protein is CASNPTDYNEQFF. The CDR3 nucleotides are TGTGCCAGCAACCCGACGGATTACAATGAGCAGTTCTTC.

Comments on this clonotype: This beta chain is off target for a library built for alpha chains, so its abundance means little. The V call is TRBV7-2, the J call TRBJ1-2; 7 bases are shared with TRBD1. The V and J ends lost 1 base and 5 bases, in that order; junction bases with no gene match: 4. The germline V gene encodes CDR1 SGHTA and CDR2 FQGNSA. The CDR3 consists of 14 residues. CDR3 protein: CASSLGGQLYGYTF. The DNA for the CDR3 is TGTGCCAGCAGCTTAGGGGGACAGCTTTATGGCTACACCTTC.

This clonotype was observed a few times. Because the library targeted alpha chains, this beta chain is an off-target read whose size means little. This chain connects TRBV7-9 to TRBJ2-2; possible D gene TRBD1, 6 bases. CDR1 and CDR2 from the germline V gene are SEHNR and FQNEAQ (reference sequence). The CDR3 is 13 amino acids. V was clipped by 6 bases and J by 5 bases, with 10 bases between them. The CDR3 protein is CASSWDKTGELFF. The CDR3 coding sequence is TGTGCCAGCAGTTGGGACAAAACCGGGGAGCTGTTTTTT.

As to this clonotype: Found in a library prepared for alpha chains, this beta chain is an off-target read, and its abundance has little meaning. The chain is built from TRBV3-1 and TRBJ2-3; D might be TRBD1 (5 bases). The germline V and J ends were trimmed by 3 bases and 3 bases, with 16 bases remaining between them. The germline CDR1 and CDR2 sequences are LGHDT and YNNKEL (reference sequence). The CDR3 has 16 amino acids. CDR3 DNA sequence: TGTGCCAGCAGCCAGGGAAAAGGGGCAGGAACAGATACGCAGTATTTT. Protein: CASSQGKGAGTDTQYF.

This clonotype came up a few times. The size of this beta chain means little, since it is a stray read in a library made for alpha chains. The chain has TRBV2 and TRBJ2-1; the match to TRBD2 covers 7 bases. With V trimmed by 7 bases and J by 3 bases, 12 bases remained unmatched. The CDR3 spans 16 residues. Germline loops: CDR1 SNHLY, CDR2 FYNNEI. This CDR3 reads CASTLNGLAVYNEQFF. CDR3 DNA sequence: TGTGCCAGCACCCTGAACGGGCTAGCGGTCTACAATGAGCAGTTCTTC.

A note on this clonotype: A library made for alpha chains picked up this beta chain off target, so its size means little. V gene TRBV28 combines with J gene TRBJ2-5; no firm D call. The length of the CDR3 is 11 residues. Germline V gene lookup returns CDR1 MDHEN and CDR2 SYDVKM. V was pared by 2 bases and J by 3 bases, with 1 base between. CDR3 nucleotides: TGTGCCAGCAGTTTAAAAGAGACCCAGTACTTC. Protein product: CASSLKETQYF.

This clonotype was seen a handful of times. Because this beta chain is a stray read in a library intended to capture alpha chains, its abundance should not be given much weight. This chain connects TRBV7-9 to TRBJ2-5; 11 bases agree with TRBD2. The CDR3 totals 15 residues. CDR1 and CDR2 from the germline V gene are SEHNR and FQNEAQ (reference sequence). The trim removed 5 bases at V and 5 bases at J, leaving 7 bases unmatched. The CDR3 DNA is TGTGCCAGCAGCCTGGCTAGCGGGAGGAGGGAGACCCAGTACTTC. Its protein product is CASSLASGRRETQYF.

Note on this clonotype: This beta chain lies outside the target of a library built for alpha chains; its clone size means little. The chain carries TRBV29-1 and TRBJ2-7; D ambiguous. The CDR3 spans 13 residues. V lost 4 bases to trimming and J lost 7 bases, with 17 bases between them. The germline V gene encodes CDR1 SQVTM and CDR2 ANQGSEA. This CDR3 reads CSVGSASEREQYF. The CDR3 DNA reads TGCAGCGTTGGATCTGCGTCCGAACGGGAGCAGTACTTC.

This clonotype was seen more than once but under ten times. With the library built for alpha chains, this beta chain is off target and its frequency is not meaningful. The J gene is TRBJ2-2, the V gene TRBV27; D is unclear. Germline V gives CDR1 MNHEY, CDR2 SMNVEV (reference sequence). There are 13 residues in the CDR3. Trimming cost V 3 bases and J 5 bases, with 7 bases left between them. The CDR3 sequence is CASSFGWTGELFF. In DNA form, the CDR3 reads TGTGCCAGCAGTTTCGGGTGGACCGGGGAGCTGTTTTTT.

Points on this clonotype: This beta chain was picked up by a library intended for alpha chains and is off target, so its count carries little meaning. The genes are TRBV10-3 and TRBJ2-7; 8 nucleotides agree with TRBD2. From germline, CDR1 is ENHRY and CDR2 SYGVKD. The CDR3 has 13 amino acids. Trimming removed 2 bases from V and 4 bases from J; junction bases left unmatched: 1. The CDR3 sequence: CAISEREGYEQYF. CDR3 nucleotide sequence: TGTGCCATCAGTGAGCGGGAGGGATACGAGCAGTACTTC.

This clonotype has more than one count but fewer than ten. This beta chain represents an off-target read in a library built for alpha chains; its size is of limited meaning. The rearrangement uses TRBV7-9 and TRBJ2-1, with TRBD2 matching over 10 bases. J lost 0 bases, V lost 8 bases, and 1 base had no gene match. There are 14 residues in the CDR3. CDR1 SEHNR and CDR2 FQNEAQ come from the germline V gene (reference sequence). The CDR3 spells CASLAGGSYNEQFF. As DNA, the CDR3 is TGTGCCAGCTTAGCGGGAGGCTCCTACAATGAGCAGTTCTTC.

This clonotype was seen a few times. Little can be read into the size of this beta chain, an off-target read in a library designed for alpha chains. The gene calls are TRBV18 and TRBJ2-1; D gene uncertain. CDR3 size: 16 residues. V was clipped by 1 base and J by 4 bases, with 14 bases between them. CDR1 is KGHSH and CDR2 is LQKENI in the germline V gene. The CDR3 sequence: CASSPLVPGSYNEQFF. In nucleotides, the CDR3 is TGTGCCAGCTCACCACTAGTTCCAGGATCTTACAATGAGCAGTTCTTC.

This clonotype was counted a few times. With the library built for alpha chains, this beta chain is off target and its frequency is not meaningful. The V gene is TRBV5-1, the J gene TRBJ2-7; TRBD1 matches at 7 bases. Trimming cost V 0 bases and J 3 bases; bases outside gene matches: 9. CDR1 and CDR2 (germline): SGHRS, YFSETQ. The CDR3 spans 16 residues. CDR3 protein: CASSLAVGTALYEQYF. The DNA for the CDR3 is TGCGCCAGCAGCTTGGCAGTAGGGACAGCTCTCTACGAGCAGTACTTC.

This clonotype has a handful of counts. Since the library was made to target alpha chains, this beta chain is a stray read and its abundance is not meaningful. The chain uses TRBV30 and TRBJ2-2; D unresolved. Germline assignment: CDR1 GTSNPN and CDR2 SVGIG (reference sequence). CDR3 size: 14 residues. The germline V and J ends were trimmed by 5 bases and 4 bases, with 14 bases remaining between them. CDR3 amino acids: CAWGPESFTGELFF. The CDR3 DNA follows: TGTGCCTGGGGCCCTGAGAGTTTCACCGGGGAGCTGTTTTTT.

Concerning this clonotype itself: This beta chain represents an off-target read in a library built for alpha chains; its size is of limited meaning. The chain couples TRBV12-3 or TRBV12-4 to TRBJ2-2; a weak D match, TRBD2 (5 bases). V was pared by 6 bases and J by 3 bases, with 14 bases between. This CDR3 contains 15 residues. The CDR3 protein is CASSPPRTYTGELFF. The DNA for the CDR3 is TGTGCCAGCAGCCCACCTCGGACTTACACCGGGGAGCTGTTTTTT.

On this clonotype: In a library made to pick up alpha chains, this beta chain is a stray read with a size that means little. CDR3 coding DNA: TGTGCCAGCATCGGGGGACAGGGGGTCCGGGAGGGTGCAGATACGCAGTATTTT. Translating gives CASIGGQGVREGADTQYF. V and J are TRBV2 and TRBJ2-3; 11 bases are a match to TRBD1. The V gene end was trimmed by 7 bases and the J gene end by 4 bases; junction bases not matched to a gene: 16. Per the germline V gene, CDR1 is SNHLY and CDR2 is FYNNEI. The CDR3 spans 18 residues. Filled out from reference TRBV2 and TRBJ2-3, the complete variable domain reads EPEVTQTPSHQVTQMGQEVILRCVPISNHLYFYWYRQILGQKVEFLVSFYNNEISEKSEIFDDQFSVERPDGSNFTLKIRSTKLEDSAMYFCASIGGQGVREGADTQYFGPGTRLTVL.

In regard to this clonotype: Within a library made for alpha chains, this beta chain is off target, and its count is uninformative. DNA for the CDR3: TGTGCCAGCAGCCTGGAAGGGGACAGACCATACAATGAGCAGTTCTTC. Translated, it gives CASSLEGDRPYNEQFF. The chain uses TRBV9 and TRBJ2-1; TRBD1 aligns across 7 bases. The CDR3 contains 16 residues. V was pared by 4 bases and J by 4 bases, with 11 bases of the junction left unmatched. Per germline, CDR1 SGDLS and CDR2 YYNGEE.

As for this clonotype: This beta chain is an off-target read within a library intended for alpha chains, so its frequency means little. The chain has TRBV24-1 and TRBJ2-3; TRBD1 is a possible D gene (5 bases). The germline V and J ends were trimmed by 0 bases and 5 bases, with 8 bases remaining between them. Germline V gene sequence: CDR1 KGHDR, CDR2 SFDVKD. The CDR3 is 14 amino acids. The CDR3 region has the DNA TGTGCCACCAGTGATTTGGAGCAGGGAGATACGCAGTATTTT. This gives the protein CATSDLEQGDTQYF.

With regard to this clonotype: The library was prepared for alpha chains; this beta chain is a stray read, so its frequency means little. The V gene is TRBV7-2, the J gene TRBJ2-3; tentatively, D is TRBD1 or TRBD2 (6 bases each). Germline CDR1 SGHTA, CDR2 FQGNSA. V was clipped by 5 bases and J by 0 bases, with 9 bases between them. The length of the CDR3 is 14 residues. CDR3 sequence: CASSRGTSTDTQYF. DNA for the CDR3: TGTGCCAGCAGCAGGGGGACTAGCACAGATACGCAGTATTTT.

This clonotype has just a few counts. This beta chain lies outside the target of a library built for alpha chains; its clone size means little. V is TRBV6-2 or TRBV6-3 and J is TRBJ2-1, with TRBD2 matching over 13 bases. CDR1 MNHEY and CDR2 SVGEGT come from the germline V gene. The trim removed 5 bases at V and 4 bases at J, leaving 11 bases unmatched. The CDR3 has 18 residues. CDR3 sequence reads: CASSAVTSGRAGYNEQFF. The DNA of the CDR3 is TGTGCCAGCAGTGCAGTAACTAGCGGGAGGGCCGGTTACAATGAGCAGTTCTTC.

In regard to this clonotype: The size of this beta chain means little, since it is a stray read in a library made for alpha chains. The genes are TRBV5-1 and TRBJ2-7; D ambiguous. The CDR3 runs to 13 residues. Trimming took off 2 bases at V and 2 bases at J, with 8 bases between the two ends. From germline, CDR1 is SGHRS and CDR2 YFSETQ. For the CDR3, the DNA is TGCGCCAGCAGCTTAGAAGTTACCTACGAGCAGTACTTC. Protein sequence: CASSLEVTYEQYF.

About this clonotype itself: This beta chain is a stray sequence in a library constructed for alpha chains; its clone size is not meaningful. This chain links TRBV12-3 or TRBV12-4 with TRBJ2-2, with no clear D. The ends were cut back, 8 bases at V and 1 base at J, with 5 bases in the middle. The CDR3 runs to 12 residues. The DNA for the CDR3 is TGTGCCAGCTGCAAGAACACCGGGGAGCTGTTTTTT. It encodes CASCKNTGELFF.

Note on this clonotype: A library prepared for alpha chains yielded this beta chain as an off-target read; its size is of little meaning. V and J are TRBV18 and TRBJ2-3, with 8 bases aligning to TRBD2. From germline, CDR1 is KGHSH and CDR2 LQKENI. The CDR3 consists of 16 residues. The junction had 5 bases not matched to a gene; V was cut back by 1 base and J by 2 bases. The CDR3 here is CASSPLTSGITDTQYF. The CDR3, as DNA: TGTGCCAGCTCACCACTAACTAGCGGAATCACAGATACGCAGTATTTT.

For this clonotype: As an off-target read in a library built for alpha chains, this beta chain has a frequency of little significance. This sequence joins TRBV28 and TRBJ2-5; D possibly matches TRBD1 or TRBD2 (5 bases each). The CDR3 consists of 14 residues. Trimming took 7 bases from V and 7 from J, leaving 19 bases between them. Germline V CDR1 and CDR2: MDHEN, SYDVKM. CDR3 amino acids: CASNWDLRGGTQYF. The DNA for the CDR3 is TGTGCCAGCAACTGGGACCTTCGTGGGGGGACCCAGTACTTC. Full variable domain (missing parts from reference TRBV28 and TRBJ2-5): DVKVTQSSRYLVKRTGEKVFLECVQDMDHENMFWYRQDPGLGLRLIYFSYDVKMKEKGDIPEGYSVSREKKERFSLILESASTNQTSMYLCASNWDLRGGTQYFGPGTRLLVL.

A note on this clonotype: The library was prepared for alpha chains; this beta chain is a stray read, so its frequency means little. The V call is TRBV6-5, the J call TRBJ2-1; TRBD2 matches 11 bases. Germline CDR1 MNHEY, CDR2 SVGAGI. There are 17 residues in the CDR3. J lost 9 bases, V lost 6 bases, and 16 bases had no gene match. This CDR3 is CASSESHPLAGDGEQFF. Written as DNA, the CDR3 is TGTGCCAGCAGCGAATCCCATCCACTAGCGGGAGACGGTGAGCAGTTCTTC.

About this clonotype: One end of the junction does not line up with germline, which may come from a read error. Found in a library prepared for alpha chains, this beta chain is an off-target read, and its abundance has little meaning. The gene calls are TRBV5-1 and TRBJ2-7; the match to TRBD1 covers 8 bases. The V gene's germline CDR1 is SGHRS and CDR2 YFSETQ. CDR3 length: 15 residues. CDR3 region: CASSILPDRAAEQYF. The CDR3 bases are TGTGCCAGCAGCATACTCCCGGACAGGGCGGCAGAGCAGTACTTC.